The rows below give T cell receptor beta chains drawn from one sample of a study of memory CD4+ T cells and cytomegalovirus serostatus. The data were produced by immunoSEQ multiplex PCR, yet TCRdb's version contains in-frame clones alone and is incomplete. The table has some 39,000 clones, about 76% seen once. Input material: memory CD4+ T cells from blood. Source of these receptors: an adult in good health and CMV-seronegative. Both conserved end residues are part of each CDR3. D genes are given only for firm matches. Clone size is not always given. Where it is, it says once, few, many or a class for expanded clones.

v_call	j_call	d_call	clone_size	cdr3_aa	cdr3_nt
TRBV29-1	TRBJ1-2	-	once	CSVVEGVRANYGYTF	TGCAGCGTTGTAGAGGGGGTGAGAGCTAACTATGGCTACACCTTC
TRBV2	TRBJ2-7	-	-	CASSRDSSFSYEQYF	TGTGCCAGCAGTCGCGACAGCTCCTTCTCCTACGAGCAGTACTTC
TRBV5-8	TRBJ1-2	TRBD1	-	CASSPRDSYGYTF	TGTGCCAGCAGCCCTCGGGACAGCTATGGCTACACCTTC
TRBV19	TRBJ1-3	-	-	CASSTLSSGNTIYF	TGTGCCAGTAGTACTCTAAGCTCTGGAAACACCATATATTTT
TRBV2	TRBJ1-4	-	few	CASSRTGSVEEKLFF	TGTGCCAGCAGTCGAACAGGGTCTGTAGAAGAAAAACTGTTTTTT
TRBV7-9	TRBJ1-6	-	-	CASSLEGDHSPLHF	TGTGCCAGCAGCTTAGAAGGAGACCATTCACCCCTCCACTTT
TRBV6-6	TRBJ2-3	-	-	CASSWVGGTDTQYF	TGTGCCAGCAGTTGGGTCGGGGGCACAGATACGCAGTATTTT
TRBV4-1	TRBJ2-1	TRBD1	-	CASSRPGQGNEQFF	TGCGCCAGCAGCCGGCCGGGACAGGGCAATGAGCAGTTCTTC
TRBV7-9	TRBJ1-2	-	-	CASSSLGHFYGYTF	TGTGCCAGCAGCTCCTTGGGACACTTCTATGGCTACACCTTC
TRBV18	TRBJ1-5	-	few	CASSPLGGVGSQPQHF	TGTGCCAGCTCACCACTAGGAGGGGTGGGGAGCCAGCCCCAGCATTTT
TRBV6-6	TRBJ1-1	-	-	CASSSPARDTEAFF	TGTGCCAGCAGTTCCCCCGCCCGGGACACTGAAGCTTTCTTT
TRBV14	TRBJ2-3	TRBD1	few	CASSQKLGTAVYTQYF	TGTGCCAGCAGCCAAAAGCTCGGGACAGCCGTATATACGCAGTATTTT
TRBV5-1	TRBJ2-7	-	once	CASSLTPSYEQYF	TGCGCCAGCAGCTTGACACCTTCCTACGAGCAGTACTTC
TRBV2	TRBJ1-6	-	-	CASRNYRDGGFSGDSPLHF	TGTGCCAGCAGGAACTACCGGGACGGAGGGTTTTCAGGAGATTCACCCCTCCACTTT
TRBV27	TRBJ2-5	TRBD2	-	CASKKSSGNQETQYF	TGTGCCAGCAAGAAATCTAGCGGTAACCAAGAGACCCAGTACTTC
TRBV6-5	TRBJ1-2	-	once	CASSSRQTGGYTF	TGTGCCAGCAGTTCTCGACAGACGGGAGGCTACACCTTC
TRBV5-1	TRBJ2-5	TRBD1	-	CASSSPGTGDRETQYF	TGCGCCAGCAGCTCCCCCGGGACAGGGGATCGAGAGACCCAGTACTTC
TRBV29-1	TRBJ2-3	TRBD1	few	CSVDLQGNPTDTQYF	TGCAGCGTTGACCTACAGGGGAATCCCACAGATACGCAGTATTTT
TRBV5-5	TRBJ1-2	TRBD1	-	CATANRQGAYGYTF	TGTGCGACCGCTAACCGACAGGGAGCCTATGGCTACACCTTC
TRBV18	TRBJ2-7	TRBD2	-	CASSPRLAGGQYEQYF	TGTGCCAGCTCACCACGGCTAGCGGGGGGCCAATACGAGCAGTACTTC
TRBV7-8	TRBJ2-1	TRBD2	-	CASSLGGGPNEQFF	TGTGCCAGCAGCTTAGGCGGGGGACCGAATGAGCAGTTCTTC
TRBV6-6	TRBJ1-3	-	-	CASSPQGIGNTIYF	TGTGCCAGCAGTCCCCAGGGAATTGGAAACACCATATATTTT
TRBV11-3	TRBJ2-1	-	-	CASSFNERSEQFF	TGTGCCAGCAGCTTTAACGAGAGGAGTGAGCAGTTCTTC
TRBV6-5	TRBJ1-1	-	-	CASSDRHTEAFF	TGTGCCAGCTCGGACCGCCACACTGAAGCTTTCTTT